Shown below are 18 T cell receptor beta chains from a single sample sequenced in a study of PD-1 blockade in classical Hodgkin lymphoma. Time point defined: cycle 4 day 1 (C4D1), after 5 to 7 weeks of nivolumab. Autologous stem cell transplantation was followed by relapse in every patient, and brentuximab vedotin exposure varied. The data were produced by immunoSEQ multiplex PCR, yet TCRdb's version contains in-frame clones alone and is incomplete. The data contain 45,000 or so clones, more than 70% of them singletons. This specimen was peripheral blood mononuclear cells (PBMCs), taken before the fourth cycle of nivolumab. These receptors were collected from a human donor with classical Hodgkin lymphoma.

In this sample, this clone turned up a few times. The V and J genes are TRBV9 and TRBJ2-3; tentatively, D is TRBD1 (5 bases). CDR1 and CDR2 (germline): SGDLS, YYNGEE. CDR3 length: 14 residues. V lost 0 bases and J 4 bases, leaving 9 bases between the germline ends. This CDR3 is CASSVGGASDTQYF. In nucleotides, the CDR3 is TGTGCCAGCAGCGTAGGGGGCGCCTCAGATACGCAGTATTTT.

The chain combines TRBV9 with TRBJ2-3; D unresolved. The CDR3 sequence is 16 residues long. Per germline, CDR1 SGDLS and CDR2 YYNGEE. V lost 0 bases and J 0 bases, leaving 11 bases between the germline ends. CDR3 coding DNA: TGTGCCAGCAGCGTAGCTACAGTAGCCAGCACAGATACGCAGTATTTT. Its translation: CASSVATVASTDTQYF.

The rearrangement uses TRBV2 and TRBJ1-2, with D possibly matching TRBD1 (5 bases). V was trimmed by 0 bases and J by 4 bases, leaving 9 bases between them. The CDR3 length is 14 residues. In germline, CDR1 is SNHLY, CDR2 FYNNEI. This chain's CDR3 is CASSEAMGTYGYTF. DNA of the CDR3: TGTGCCAGCAGTGAAGCGATGGGGACCTATGGCTACACCTTC.

The chain has TRBV25-1 and TRBJ1-3; a weak D match, TRBD1 (6 bases). V shed 3 bases and J shed 2 bases, with 11 bases lying between them. The CDR3 runs to 15 residues. Germline V gives CDR1 MGHDK, CDR2 SYGVNS. CDR3 DNA: TGTGCCAGCAGTGATTTAAGGGGGACTGGAAACACCATATATTTT. Translating gives CASSDLRGTGNTIYF. The complete variable domain, with remaining parts taken from reference TRBV25-1 and TRBJ1-3, reads EADIYQTPRYLVIGTGKKITLECSQTMGHDKMYWYQQDPGMELHLIHYSYGVNSTEKGDLSSESTVSRIRTEHFPLTLESARPSHTSQYLCASSDLRGTGNTIYFGEGSWLTVV.

The V call is TRBV4-3, the J call TRBJ1-5, with unresolved D. Germline CDR1 and CDR2: LGHNA and YSLEER. V lost 1 base to trimming and J lost 3 bases, with 4 bases between them. CDR3 length equals 13 residues. The CDR3 region is CASSQALNQPQHF. The DNA of the CDR3 is TGCGCCAGCAGCCAAGCTCTCAATCAGCCCCAGCATTTT.

About this clone itself: A read error may account for a junction end that differs from germline. This chain links TRBV7-7 with TRBJ2-1; 9 positions match TRBD1. Germline values: CDR1 SSHAT, CDR2 FNYEAQ (reference sequence). The CDR3 has 15 amino acids. For the CDR3, the DNA is TGTGCTAGCAGCGAAGGGACAGGGCCCTACAATGAGCAGTTCTTC. Its protein product is CASSEGTGPYNEQFF.

V usage is TRBV6-6 and J usage is TRBJ1-2; D is possibly TRBD1 (6 bases). The CDR3 contains 12 residues. The V end was cut by 5 bases, the J end by 7 bases, with 11 bases between. The germline gives CDR1 MNHNY, CDR2 SVGAGI (reference sequence). In nucleotides, the CDR3 is TGTGCCAGCAGTCCTGTGGGGGCTGGCTACACCTTC. Amino acid sequence: CASSPVGAGYTF.

This chain joins TRBV27 and TRBJ1-3; D remains unclear. From germline, CDR1 is MNHEY and CDR2 SMNVEV (reference sequence). The CDR3 is 14 residues long. The V and J ends lost 5 bases and 2 bases respectively, with 10 bases between them. The CDR3 region has the DNA TGTGCCAGCAGTACGACGATAACTGGAAACACCATATATTTT. It yields the protein CASSTTITGNTIYF.

This chain connects TRBV4-2 to TRBJ2-2; D might be TRBD1 or TRBD2, each matching 5 bases. CDR1 and CDR2 from the germline V gene are LGHNA and YNFKEQ. The V end was cut by 0 bases, the J end by 9 bases, with 8 bases between. The CDR3 loop spans 13 amino acids. DNA for the CDR3: TGTGCCAGCAGCCAAGAGTCGGGACGGGAGCTGTTTTTT. Residues: CASSQESGRELFF.

This clone was counted between two and nine times. The rearrangement links TRBV5-1 to TRBJ2-7; a possible D gene is TRBD2 (5 bases). The CDR3 totals 14 residues. V was clipped by 2 bases and J by 5 bases, with 14 bases between them. CDR1 SGHRS and CDR2 YFSETQ come from the germline V gene. The CDR3 sequence is CASSFGLQPHEQYF. The CDR3 DNA is TGCGCCAGCAGCTTTGGACTCCAGCCCCACGAGCAGTACTTC.

The sample holds a few counts of this clone. The chain carries TRBV2 and TRBJ1-6; D perhaps matches TRBD1 (5 bases). Deletions cut 10 bases from V and 7 bases from J, with 14 bases between. Per germline, CDR1 SNHLY and CDR2 FYNNEI. The CDR3 spans 13 residues. CDR3 amino acids: CATRMGENSPLHF. The CDR3 DNA sequence: TGTGCCACCCGTATGGGGGAGAATTCACCCCTCCACTTT.

V and J are TRBV11-3 and TRBJ1-1, with a tentative D call TRBD1 (5 bases). CDR3 length: 13 amino acids. The V and J ends lost 0 bases and 7 bases respectively, with 9 bases between them. Germline assignment: CDR1 SGHNT and CDR2 YENEEA. The CDR3 protein is CASSLEEGLEAFF. The CDR3 bases are TGTGCCAGCAGCTTAGAGGAGGGACTTGAAGCTTTCTTT.

The V and J genes are TRBV7-9 and TRBJ1-1; no definite D call. Trimming shortened V by 5 bases and J by 0 bases, and 7 bases separated the two germline ends. CDR1 and CDR2 from the germline V gene are SEHNR and FQNEAQ (reference sequence). The CDR3 contains 13 residues. The CDR3 is CASSTTVNTEAFF. The CDR3 DNA reads TGTGCCAGCAGCACAACAGTGAACACTGAAGCTTTCTTT. Supplemented by reference TRBV7-9 and TRBJ1-1, the full variable domain reads DTGVSQNPRHKITKRGQNVTFRCDPISEHNRLYWYRQTLGQGPEFLTYFQNEAQLEKSRLLSDRFSAERPKGSFSTLEIQRTEQGDSAMYLCASSTTVNTEAFFGQGTRLTVV.

The genes are TRBV28 and TRBJ2-7; no firm D call. CDR3 length: 13 amino acids. Germline V gene lookup returns CDR1 MDHEN and CDR2 SYDVKM. The V and J ends lost 7 bases and 3 bases respectively, with 13 bases between them. The CDR3 spells CASTVVPGYEQYF. CDR3 coding DNA: TGTGCCAGCACCGTTGTCCCTGGCTACGAGCAGTACTTC.

A few counts support this clone. The chain carries TRBV19 and TRBJ1-5; D is perhaps TRBD1 (5 bases). The ends were cut back, 4 bases at V and 4 bases at J, with 8 bases in the middle. This CDR3 is 13 amino acids long. The germline gives CDR1 LNHDA, CDR2 SQIVND (reference sequence). The CDR3 is CASSRGGNQPQHF. In DNA form, the CDR3 reads TGTGCCAGTAGTAGGGGGGGGAATCAGCCCCAGCATTTT. Full variable domain (remainder filled in from reference TRBV19 and TRBJ1-5): DGGITQSPKYLFRKEGQNVTLSCEQNLNHDAMYWYRQDPGQGLRLIYYSQIVNDFQKGDIAEGYSVSREKKESFPLTVTSAQKNPTAFYLCASSRGGNQPQHFGDGTRLSIL.

Turning to this clone: One junction end does not reproduce the germline sequence, and a read error may be involved. The genes are TRBV5-1 and TRBJ2-1; D is undetermined. This CDR3 has 12 residues. Germline CDR1 is SGHRS and CDR2 is YFSETQ. Here the CDR3 DNA reads TGCGCCAGCAGTTTGGTGTACAATGAGCAGTTCTTC. Translation: CASSLVYNEQFF.

This chain links TRBV5-6 with TRBJ1-1; TRBD1 might be the D (6 bases). The CDR3 totals 15 residues. The germline gives CDR1 SGHDT, CDR2 YYEEEE. V shed 1 base and J shed 11 bases, with 21 bases lying between them. The CDR3 DNA is TGTGCCAGCAGCTTGAGAGGACAGCGCTTTTGGGGGGCTTTCTTT. Translated: CASSLRGQRFWGAFF.

The gene calls are TRBV11-2 and TRBJ2-5; D is ambiguous. Germline-derived CDR1 and CDR2 are SGHAT and FQNNGV. The CDR3 is 15 amino acids. V lost 4 bases and J lost 5, with 17 bases in between. CDR3 in DNA: TGTGCCAGCAGCTCCTTATATGGGGTAGGGGAGACCCAGTACTTC. This translates into CASSSLYGVGETQYF.